This T cell receptor beta chain is from a study of cytomegalovirus exposure and HLA in healthy donors. Study-level findings and limits: CMV serostatus was the sole immune exposure data available. The study recorded around 160 TCR beta chains that were cytomegalovirus-associated.

To note about this clone: Its antigen is unknown.

13 Jbeta primers and 60 Vbeta primers were used for the PCR. Here immunoSEQ multiplex PCR was the method, and the copy in TCRdb shows in-frame clones only, minus some. The table has roughly 90,000 clones, 82% seen once. Germline CDR1 is SGHTA and CDR2 is FQGNSA. CDR3 length: 12 amino acids. V was cut by 4 bases and J by 7 bases, with 10 bases left in between. Healthy bone marrow donors supplied every sample. The material sequenced was PBMCs. The chain carries TRBV7-2 and TRBJ2-5, with D possibly TRBD1 on 5 matching bases. The receptor comes from a man aged 25 to 40 in good health and CMV-seropositive. In DNA form, the CDR3 reads TGTGCCAGCAGCTCCGGTCAGGGGACCCAGTACTTC. It translates to CASSSGQGTQYF.